The 32 T cell receptor beta chains reported below all come from one sample, sequenced in a study of blood T cells in healthy people across ages (dated by TCRdb to about 2015). Libraries came from 5' RACE. The run used an Illumina HiSeq 2500. A second about 6 to 11 cycle PCR used a sample-barcoded 5' primer and a J-beta primer mix. TCRdb took the public reads, trimmed them with fastp at Q25, ran MiXCR for clone calling and kept in-frame beta chains. Rows merge per CDR3 protein into single entries with the most common DNA and genes. The sample table shows over 700,000 distinct CDR3 sequences, and 20% to 25% are seen once. Together, the top ten hold 9.4% of the sample. These data were also filed under a second study, of T cells of mothers and their children.

Source material: blood. These receptors all stem from a boy younger than 18 in good health.

The rearrangement links TRBV24-1 to TRBJ1-1; D remains ambiguous. From germline, CDR1 is KGHDR and CDR2 SFDVKD. Trimming pared 5 bases from V and 2 bases from J, leaving 11 bases between. The CDR3 has 14 residues. The CDR3 sequence: CATSVGGRNTEAFF. The CDR3 DNA reads TGTGCCACCAGTGTAGGAGGGCGAAACACTGAAGCTTTCTTT.

This chain links TRBV28 with TRBJ1-6; TRBD1 matches 7 bases. This CDR3 is built from 12 residues. CDR1 and CDR2 (germline): MDHEN, SYDVKM. V lost 6 bases and J lost 15; bases outside the gene matches: 8. CDR3 DNA sequence: TGTGCCAGCAGCTCCGCGACAGGGCTCCTCCACTTT. Amino acid sequence: CASSSATGLLHF.

The rearrangement links TRBV7-2 to TRBJ2-5; 9 bases fit TRBD1. The CDR3 is made up of 16 amino acids. Losses at the gene ends were 0 bases for V and 0 bases for J; bases not matched to a gene: 2. Germline assignment: CDR1 SGHTA and CDR2 FQGNSA. The CDR3 sequence: CASSLAGTGYQETQYF. For the CDR3, the DNA is TGTGCCAGCAGCTTAGCCGGGACAGGGTACCAAGAGACCCAGTACTTC.

The J gene is TRBJ2-5, the V gene TRBV6-5; a weak D match, TRBD2 (6 bases). CDR1 MNHEY and CDR2 SVGAGI come from the germline V gene. Trimming removed 11 bases at V and 5 bases at J, with 15 bases between. The length of the CDR3 is 12 residues. CDR3 nucleotide sequence: TGTGCCGCCCGAGGAGGGGAGGAGACCCAGTACTTC. This codes for CAARGGEETQYF.

The V call is TRBV29-1, the J call TRBJ1-5, with D maybe TRBD1 (6 bases). Germline V CDR1 and CDR2: SQVTM, ANQGSEA. Trimming shortened V by 4 bases and J by 3 bases, and 16 bases separated the two germline ends. This CDR3 is 15 amino acids long. The CDR3 DNA reads TGCAGCGTTGCGATGGACAGTCGGAACAATCAGCCCCAGCATTTT. Protein: CSVAMDSRNNQPQHF.

This clonotype showed up just a few times. The chain uses TRBV7-2 and TRBJ2-7; TRBD2 aligns across 9 bases. Trimming cost V 5 bases and J 0 bases; bases outside gene matches: 5. CDR1 is SGHTA and CDR2 is FQGNSA in the germline V gene. This CDR3 has 15 amino acids. CDR3: CASSESGRHSYEQYF. DNA for the CDR3: TGTGCCAGCAGCGAAAGCGGGAGGCACTCCTACGAGCAGTACTTC.

This chain uses TRBV21-1 with TRBJ1-6; the D call in the table, TRBD1, was not verified against the DNA. TRBV21-1 is a pseudogene segment. This CDR3 has 15 amino acids. The CDR3 nucleotides are TGTGCCAGCGGGGGAGTGGGACGGAGCGAAGGTACCCTCCACTTT. Protein product: CASGGVGRSEGTLHF.

The J gene is TRBJ1-3, the V gene TRBV21-1. TRBV21-1 is reported as a pseudogene. The length of the CDR3 is 15 residues. DNA of the CDR3: TGTGCCAGCAGCAAACCGACAGGCTCTGGAAACACCATATATTTT. As protein: CASSKPTGSGNTIYF.

V is TRBV15 and J is TRBJ2-4, with D perhaps TRBD1 (5 bases). V lost 0 bases to trimming and J lost 8 bases, with 20 bases between them. Germline V gives CDR1 LNHNV, CDR2 YYDKDF (reference sequence). The CDR3 has 17 amino acids. CDR3 bases: TGTGCCACCAGCAGAGATCAGAACAGGCTCGCAAAGGACATTCAGTACTTC. It encodes CATSRDQNRLAKDIQYF. The variable domain in full, with the rest retrieved from reference TRBV15 and TRBJ2-4, is DAMVIQNPRYQVTQFGKPVTLSCSQTLNHNVMYWYQQKSSQAPKLLFHYYDKDFNNEADTPDNFQSRRPNTSFCFLDIRSPGLGDTAMYLCATSRDQNRLAKDIQYFGAGTRLSVL.

The chain links TRBV29-1 to TRBJ2-1; 9 nucleotides line up with TRBD2. With 7 bases clipped from V and 8 bases from J, the junction kept 6 bases outside the gene matches. CDR1 and CDR2 (germline): SQVTM, ANQGSEA. The CDR3 has 12 amino acids. CDR3 sequence reads: CSGMAGGYEQFF. The CDR3 bases are TGCAGCGGGATGGCGGGGGGGTATGAGCAGTTCTTC.

The chain recombines TRBV20-1 with TRBJ2-1; D unclear. This CDR3 comprises 16 residues. The germline V and J ends were trimmed by 0 bases and 0 bases, with 12 bases remaining between them. Germline V gene sequence: CDR1 DFQATT, CDR2 SNEGSKA (reference sequence). The CDR3 DNA follows: TGCAGTGCTAGAGATACGCCTAACAGCTCCTACAATGAGCAGTTCTTC. Translated: CSARDTPNSSYNEQFF.

This chain uses TRBV10-3 with TRBJ2-7; tentative D call: TRBD1 (5 bases). Germline lookup yields CDR1 ENHRY and CDR2 SYGVKD. V gave up 2 bases and J gave up 6 bases, with 14 bases separating them. This CDR3 has 14 residues. The CDR3 protein is CAISEGGAASEQYF. The CDR3 DNA reads TGTGCCATCAGTGAGGGTGGGGCGGCGAGCGAGCAGTACTTC.

Notes on this clonotype: A read error is possible here, since a much larger clone lies one base away. This chain uses TRBV6-2 or TRBV6-3 with TRBJ2-7; no clear D gene. The germline gives CDR1 MNHEY, CDR2 SVGEGT. Trimming removed 10 bases from V and 3 bases from J, with 10 bases in between. This CDR3 is 11 amino acids long. The DNA for the CDR3 is TGTGCCACCAGCCCCGGCTACGAGCAGTACTTC. This translates into CATSPGYEQYF.

The chain combines TRBV20-1 with TRBJ2-5; 14 positions match TRBD2. The closer fit of TRBJ2-7 to the DNA end suggests the J call may be wrong. The CDR3 runs 16 residues. Germline CDR1 reads DFQATT; CDR2 reads SNEGSKA (reference sequence). This CDR3 reads CSAGGLAGASSYEQYF. DNA for the CDR3: TGCAGTGCTGGGGGACTAGCGGGGGCGAGCTCCTACGAGCAGTACTTC.

In its sample, this clonotype was seen a few times. Here the CDR3 DNA reads TGCAGTGCTAGAGACGGGACTAGCGGGAGAAGTGAGCAGTTCTTC. Protein sequence: CSARDGTSGRSEQFF. V and J are TRBV20-1 and TRBJ2-5; the match to TRBD2 covers 14 bases. The J call may be wrong; the DNA end is better matched by TRBJ2-1. Germline CDR1 is DFQATT and CDR2 is SNEGSKA (reference sequence). CDR3 length equals 15 residues.

This clonotype came up a few times. The rearrangement links TRBV12-3 or TRBV12-4 to TRBJ1-2; maybe TRBD1 (5 bases). V lost 5 bases and J 1 base, leaving 14 bases between the germline ends. The CDR3 length is 15 residues. The chain's CDR3 is CASSQTGGVNYGYTF. The CDR3 bases are TGTGCCAGCAGTCAAACCGGGGGGGTTAACTATGGCTACACCTTC.

The chain uses TRBV12-3 or TRBV12-4 and TRBJ2-5; 9 bases match TRBD1. The J segment lost 3 bases and the V segment lost 4 bases, leaving 6 bases of the junction unmatched. The length of the CDR3 is 15 residues. The CDR3 reads CASSSRTGEKETQYF. The CDR3 coding sequence is TGTGCCAGCAGTTCTCGGACAGGGGAGAAAGAGACCCAGTACTTC.

This clonotype was seen a handful of times. V and J are TRBV6-5 and TRBJ2-3; D not certain. The CDR3 extends over 14 amino acids. V lost 5 bases to trimming and J lost 6 bases, with 15 bases between them. The germline V gene has CDR1 MNHEY and CDR2 SVGAGI. CDR3 DNA sequence: TGTGCCAGCAGTCTTGACACGACCAGGGATACGCAGTATTTT. Protein product: CASSLDTTRDTQYF.

As DNA, the CDR3 is TGTGCCAGCAGTGCCCAAAGACAGGGAAGGTACGAGCAGTACTTC. It specifies CASSAQRQGRYEQYF. The chain employs TRBV2 and TRBJ2-5, with TRBD1 matching 7 bases. The DNA end lines up better with TRBJ2-7; the J call may be wrong. The CDR3 extends over 15 amino acids. Per the germline V gene, CDR1 is SNHLY and CDR2 is FYNNEI.

This clonotype was seen many times. The rearrangement links TRBV28 to TRBJ2-1; TRBD2 matches at 8 bases. CDR3 length: 15 amino acids. Losses at the gene ends were 2 bases for V and 4 bases for J; bases not matched to a gene: 4. The germline V gene encodes CDR1 MDHEN and CDR2 SYDVKM. This CDR3 is CASSLGASGYNEQFF. DNA for the CDR3: TGTGCCAGCAGTTTAGGAGCTAGCGGGTACAATGAGCAGTTCTTC.

The rearrangement links TRBV12-3 or TRBV12-4 to TRBJ2-3, with no clear D. The CDR3 is 15 amino acids. With 1 base removed from V and 4 bases from J, the gap between germline ends came to 12 bases. The CDR3 loop reads CASSLGIAVADTQYF. In DNA, the CDR3 is TGTGCCAGCAGTTTAGGGATAGCAGTAGCAGATACGCAGTATTTT.

Only a few counts were recorded for this clonotype. This chain uses TRBV29-1 with TRBJ1-1; tentative D call: TRBD1 (5 bases). The V end lost 5 bases, the J end lost 9 bases, and 19 bases lay between the germline ends. This CDR3 spans 13 amino acids. Per the germline V gene, CDR1 is SQVTM and CDR2 is ANQGSEA. In DNA form, the CDR3 reads TGCAGCGTTCCAACACCCGGGACGGAAAAAGCTTTCTTT. It is translated as CSVPTPGTEKAFF.

This clonotype was picked up a small number of times. V and J are TRBV5-5 and TRBJ1-1; 8 nucleotides align to TRBD1. Germline assignment: CDR1 SGHKS and CDR2 YYEKEE (reference sequence). This CDR3 has 15 residues. After removal of 4 bases from V and 1 base from J, the junction contained 6 bases not matched to a gene. The CDR3 DNA reads TGTGCCAGCAGCCAGTCAGGACAGGGGAACACTGAAGCTTTCTTT. Translating it yields CASSQSGQGNTEAFF.

J is TRBJ2-4 and V is TRBV4-2; tentatively, D is TRBD1 (5 bases). The germline gives CDR1 LGHNA, CDR2 YNFKEQ. The V gene lost 3 bases and the J gene lost 0 bases, with 15 bases spanning the gap. This CDR3 spans 17 amino acids. CDR3 sequence reads: CASSQGQGTLAKNIQYF. Here the CDR3 DNA reads TGTGCCAGCAGCCAGGGGCAGGGAACCCTAGCCAAAAACATTCAGTACTTC.

This clonotype showed up just a few times. DNA of the CDR3: TGTGCCAGCAGTTACTCGAGGGCTAGCGGGAGTGATGAGCAGTTCTTC. This codes for CASSYSRASGSDEQFF. The J gene is TRBJ2-5, the V gene TRBV6-6; 10 nucleotides align to TRBD2. The J call may not be correct, given that the DNA end is closer to TRBJ2-1. Looked up from germline, CDR1 is MNHNY and CDR2 is SVGAGI (reference sequence). The CDR3 consists of 16 residues.

This clonotype was observed a handful of times. The V gene is TRBV7-9, the J gene TRBJ2-3, with 11 positions matching TRBD2. This CDR3 comprises 17 residues. The junction had 17 bases not matched to a gene; V was cut back by 1 base and J by 14 bases. Looked up from germline, CDR1 is SEHNR and CDR2 is FQNEAQ (reference sequence). The chain's CDR3 is CASSLGAPTSGKFRGYF. In nucleotides, the CDR3 is TGTGCCAGCAGCTTAGGGGCCCCGACTAGCGGGAAGTTCCGTGGGTATTTT.

V usage is TRBV15 and J usage is TRBJ2-7; perhaps TRBD1 as D (6 bases). Germline V CDR1 and CDR2: LNHNV, YYDKDF (reference sequence). V gave up 0 bases and J gave up 2 bases, with 11 bases separating them. This CDR3 has 15 amino acids. The CDR3 sequence is CATSRDAGEPYEQYF. CDR3 coding DNA: TGTGCCACCAGCAGAGATGCAGGGGAACCCTACGAGCAGTACTTC.

The DNA for the CDR3 is TGCGCCAGCAGCTTGGCGGGTTACGACAATCAGCCCCAGCATTTT. Protein product: CASSLAGYDNQPQHF. The chain has TRBV5-1 and TRBJ1-5; D call uncertain. V was shortened by 0 bases and J by 3 bases, with 10 bases between the two germline ends. Germline loops: CDR1 SGHRS, CDR2 YFSETQ. This CDR3 region has 15 residues.

This rearrangement joins TRBV4-1 to TRBJ2-3, with 12 bases matching TRBD2. This CDR3 is 17 amino acids long. CDR1 MGHRA and CDR2 YSYEKL come from the germline V gene. V shed 4 bases, J shed 1 base, and the junction held 6 bases outside the gene matches. DNA of the CDR3: TGCGCCAGCAGCCTAAGGACTAGCGGGATGCGCACAGATACGCAGTATTTT. It is translated as CASSLRTSGMRTDTQYF.

This clonotype was found a few times. The chain carries TRBV10-3 and TRBJ2-7; D gene ambiguous. The CDR3 consists of 16 residues. V was cut by 2 bases and J by 2 bases, with 16 bases left in between. Germline CDR1 reads ENHRY; CDR2 reads SYGVKD. The CDR3 sequence: CAISEPSSGPAYEQYF. In DNA, the CDR3 is TGTGCCATCAGTGAGCCAAGTTCTGGGCCTGCCTACGAGCAGTACTTC.

Only a few counts were recorded for this clonotype. The gene calls are TRBV10-2 and TRBJ2-5, with TRBD2 matching over 8 bases. The J call is uncertain, as TRBJ2-7 better fits the DNA end. The CDR3 contains 16 residues. The germline V gene encodes CDR1 WSHSY and CDR2 SAAADI. The CDR3 region is CASSESRGLASYEQYF. CDR3 in DNA: TGCGCCAGCAGTGAGTCGAGAGGACTAGCAAGCTACGAGCAGTACTTC.

The chain combines TRBV12-3 or TRBV12-4 with TRBJ1-4, with D maybe TRBD1 (5 bases). The germline V and J ends were trimmed by 4 bases and 8 bases, with 17 bases remaining between them. The CDR3 contains 15 residues. Written as DNA, the CDR3 is TGTGCCAGCAGTTCGCGGACCGGAGGGGACGAAAAACTGTTTTTT. It encodes CASSSRTGGDEKLFF.